A single sample gave rise to the 23 T cell receptor beta chains below, sequenced in a study of cytomegalovirus exposure and HLA in healthy donors. 13 Jbeta primers and 60 Vbeta primers were used for the PCR. Assay used: immunoSEQ multiplex PCR; TCRdb lists only in-frame clones, some missing. The listing contains fewer than 85,000 clones. What was sequenced was PBMCs. The receptors were gathered from a woman between 35 and 50 years old in good health and CMV-seropositive.

As to this clone: This same CDR3 is encoded by further DNA sequences in the sample. The genes are TRBV5-1 and TRBJ2-5, with TRBD2 identical over 11 bases. Germline V lookup: CDR1 SGHRS, CDR2 YFSETQ. The junction had 11 bases not matched to a gene; V was cut back by 4 bases and J by 6 bases. CDR3 length: 16 residues. CDR3 residues: CASSGGLAGGAQTQYF. The DNA for the CDR3 is TGCGCCAGCAGCGGGGGGCTAGCGGGGGGCGCACAGACCCAGTACTTC.

The chain joins TRBV2 to TRBJ2-6, with 12 positions matching TRBD2. Germline V lookup: CDR1 SNHLY, CDR2 FYNNEI. V shed 8 bases and J 0 bases; nucleotides not matched to a gene: 8. The length of the CDR3 is 18 residues. CDR3 region: CASRGTSGSFSGANVLTF. CDR3 bases: TGTGCCAGCCGCGGGACTAGCGGGTCGTTCTCTGGGGCCAACGTCCTGACTTTC.

V and J are TRBV5-5 and TRBJ1-5; D is perhaps TRBD1 (6 bases). The CDR3 is 13 residues long. Trimming pared 3 bases from V and 4 bases from J, leaving 8 bases between. Germline V gives CDR1 SGHKS, CDR2 YYEKEE (reference sequence). The CDR3 region is CASSWDINQPQHF. The CDR3 nucleotides are TGTGCCAGCAGCTGGGACATTAATCAGCCCCAGCATTTT.

The gene calls are TRBV5-6 and TRBJ2-7; 11 bases line up with TRBD2. CDR3 length: 16 amino acids. Germline V gene sequence: CDR1 SGHDT, CDR2 YYEEEE. Germline trimming cut 4 bases from V and 4 bases from J; bases unmatched to any gene: 10. The CDR3 reads CASSVRPGLAVYEQYF. CDR3 sequence (DNA): TGTGCCAGCAGCGTCAGACCGGGACTAGCGGTATACGAGCAGTACTTC.

The chain employs TRBV5-6 and TRBJ2-2; possible D gene TRBD2, 7 bases. V shed 4 bases and J shed 2 bases, with 15 bases lying between them. CDR1 and CDR2 from the germline V gene are SGHDT and YYEEEE. The CDR3 has 16 amino acids. As DNA, the CDR3 is TGTGCCAGCAGCCCTTTGGGGGGGCCCAACACCGGGGAGCTGTTTTTT. Translating gives CASSPLGGPNTGELFF.

V and J are TRBV7-3 and TRBJ2-5; D is ambiguous. This CDR3 has 13 residues. Germline V lookup: CDR1 SGHTA, CDR2 FQGTGA. V lost 5 bases and J 4 bases, leaving 11 bases between the germline ends. CDR3 in DNA: TGTGCCAGCAGCCAAGTTTTCGGAGAGACCCAGTACTTC. Residues: CASSQVFGETQYF.

The chain recombines TRBV7-2 with TRBJ2-3, with D possibly being TRBD2 (6 bases). The CDR3 loop spans 13 amino acids. Looked up from germline, CDR1 is SGHTA and CDR2 is FQGNSA. V lost 3 bases, J lost 3 bases, and 7 bases lay in between. CDR3 protein: CASSFRGTDTQYF. As DNA, the CDR3 is TGTGCCAGCAGCTTCCGGGGGACAGATACGCAGTATTTT.

V gene TRBV5-1 combines with J gene TRBJ2-1, with 7 bases matching TRBD2. The V gene end was trimmed by 0 bases and the J gene end by 4 bases; junction bases not matched to a gene: 10. CDR1 and CDR2 (germline): SGHRS, YFSETQ. The length of the CDR3 is 17 residues. CDR3 in amino acids: CASSLAMGGGFYNEQFF. The CDR3 region has the DNA TGCGCCAGCAGCTTGGCGATGGGGGGGGGATTTTACAATGAGCAGTTCTTC.

J is TRBJ2-7 and V is TRBV11-3; a weak D match, TRBD1 (7 bases). The germline V gene has CDR1 SGHNT and CDR2 YENEEA. Trimming took 5 bases from V and 1 from J, leaving 12 bases between them. The CDR3 loop spans 14 amino acids. The CDR3 here is CASSRQGGSYEQYF. CDR3 coding DNA: TGTGCCAGCAGCAGGCAGGGGGGTTCCTACGAGCAGTACTTC.

The chain is built from TRBV7-6 and TRBJ2-1; D is undetermined. Looked up from germline, CDR1 is SGHVS and CDR2 is FNYEAQ. The CDR3 has 13 amino acids. V lost 5 bases to trimming and J lost 2 bases, with 7 bases between them. CDR3 sequence reads: CASSPGPYNEQFF. CDR3 bases: TGTGCCAGCAGCCCAGGCCCCTACAATGAGCAGTTCTTC.

The chain joins TRBV19 to TRBJ1-2; D is ambiguous. Trimming removed 4 bases from V and 4 bases from J, with 19 bases in between. This CDR3 is 16 amino acids long. Germline CDR1 LNHDA, CDR2 SQIVND (reference sequence). CDR3 residues: CASSRGPLTEPYGYTF. The CDR3 region has the DNA TGTGCCAGTAGTAGAGGCCCTTTGACGGAACCCTATGGCTACACCTTC. Based on the CDR3 plus reference TRBV19 and TRBJ1-2, the full variable domain is DGGITQSPKYLFRKEGQNVTLSCEQNLNHDAMYWYRQDPGQGLRLIYYSQIVNDFQKGDIAEGYSVSREKKESFPLTVTSAQKNPTAFYLCASSRGPLTEPYGYTFGSGTRLTVV.

With regard to this clone: The junction departs from the called germline gene at one end, perhaps through a read error. This chain joins TRBV7-7 and TRBJ2-7, with D maybe TRBD2 (5 bases). The V gene's germline CDR1 is SSHAT and CDR2 FNYEAQ (reference sequence). The CDR3 runs 14 residues. The CDR3 coding sequence is TGTGCTAGCAGCCAGAGCGGCAACTCCTACGAGCAGTACTTC. As protein: CASSQSGNSYEQYF.

The chain uses TRBV4-3 and TRBJ2-2; D gene uncertain. This CDR3 has 14 residues. Trimming stripped 0 bases from V and 7 bases from J, with 9 bases between. Looked up from germline, CDR1 is LGHNA and CDR2 is YSLEER. In DNA, the CDR3 is TGCGCCAGCAGCCAAGATCCGGTCAACGGGGAGCTGTTTTTT. It yields the protein CASSQDPVNGELFF.

The chain joins TRBV6-4 to TRBJ2-3; unclear D gene. Germline lookup yields CDR1 MRHNA and CDR2 SNTAGT. Trimming took off 4 bases at V and 6 bases at J, with 11 bases between the two ends. This CDR3 has 13 amino acids. The CDR3 coding sequence is TGTGCCAGCAGTGTTGAGTTCGGGGATACGCAGTATTTT. It is translated as CASSVEFGDTQYF.

The V call is TRBV7-6, the J call TRBJ2-7, with D perhaps matching TRBD1 (6 bases). Trimming took off 7 bases at V and 0 bases at J, with 13 bases between the two ends. This CDR3 has 14 residues. Germline V gives CDR1 SGHVS, CDR2 FNYEAQ. CDR3 sequence: CASKDSGDSYEQYF. CDR3 nucleotide sequence: TGTGCCAGCAAGGATTCAGGGGACTCCTACGAGCAGTACTTC.

The chain uses TRBV29-1 and TRBJ1-2; 8 bases align to TRBD1. With V trimmed by 7 bases and J by 0 bases, 7 bases remained unmatched. The CDR3 covers 14 residues. Germline V gene sequence: CDR1 SQVTM, CDR2 ANQGSEA. CDR3 amino acids: CSGSQGASNYGYTF. The DNA for the CDR3 is TGCAGCGGGTCCCAGGGGGCATCTAACTATGGCTACACCTTC.

This chain joins TRBV28 and TRBJ1-4, with D unclear. Germline V gene sequence: CDR1 MDHEN, CDR2 SYDVKM. With 3 bases removed from V and 5 bases from J, the gap between germline ends came to 10 bases. The CDR3 runs to 14 residues. The CDR3 DNA follows: TGTGCCAGCAGTTTTAGGACTCACAATGAAAAACTGTTTTTT. It yields the protein CASSFRTHNEKLFF.

The V call is TRBV28, the J call TRBJ2-7; 8 nucleotides align to TRBD2. J gave up 0 bases and V 5 bases, and 12 bases lay outside the gene matches. CDR1 and CDR2 from the germline V gene are MDHEN and SYDVKM. The CDR3 has 17 amino acids. In DNA form, the CDR3 reads TGTGCCAGCAGTCCTAGCGGGTGGGCCGCCCACTCCTACGAGCAGTACTTC. It translates to CASSPSGWAAHSYEQYF.

This sequence joins TRBV25-1 and TRBJ1-1; 8 bases are a match to TRBD1. The CDR3 loop spans 15 amino acids. V lost 3 bases to trimming and J lost 2 bases; unmatched junction nucleotides: 5. CDR1 and CDR2 (germline): MGHDK, SYGVNS. CDR3: CASSDLDRVNTEAFF. DNA for the CDR3: TGTGCCAGCAGTGATTTGGACAGGGTTAACACTGAAGCTTTCTTT. The complete variable domain, with remaining parts taken from reference TRBV25-1 and TRBJ1-1, reads EADIYQTPRYLVIGTGKKITLECSQTMGHDKMYWYQQDPGMELHLIHYSYGVNSTEKGDLSSESTVSRIRTEHFPLTLESARPSHTSQYLCASSDLDRVNTEAFFGQGTRLTVV.

This chain links TRBV25-1 with TRBJ2-3; a possible D gene is TRBD2 (5 bases). Germline CDR1 MGHDK, CDR2 SYGVNS. V lost 0 bases and J 2 bases, leaving 12 bases between the germline ends. The length of the CDR3 is 16 residues. CDR3 in DNA: TGTGCCAGCAGTGAATATCGGGGATTACCCACAGATACGCAGTATTTT. It translates to CASSEYRGLPTDTQYF.

This rearrangement joins TRBV7-3 to TRBJ2-3; 11 bases are a match to TRBD1. Germline V gene lookup returns CDR1 SGHTA and CDR2 FQGTGA. With V trimmed by 4 bases and J by 2 bases, 11 bases remained unmatched. The CDR3 has 18 amino acids. CDR3 DNA sequence: TGTGCCAGCAGCTACGGACAGGGGGCCCTACCCCACACAGATACGCAGTATTTT. Protein: CASSYGQGALPHTDTQYF.

The V gene is TRBV6-5, the J gene TRBJ2-1; 13 positions match TRBD2. The CDR3 extends over 14 amino acids. CDR1 MNHEY and CDR2 SVGAGI come from the germline V gene. V dropped 6 bases and J dropped 7; count of bases not matched to a gene: 3. In DNA, the CDR3 is TGTGCCAGCAGGCGACTAGCGGGAGGTAATGAGCAGTTCTTC. This codes for CASRRLAGGNEQFF.

The chain recombines TRBV9 with TRBJ2-5, with D possibly TRBD2 on 6 matching bases. This CDR3 comprises 13 residues. Per germline, CDR1 SGDLS and CDR2 YYNGEE. Trimming shortened V by 3 bases and J by 7 bases, and 13 bases separated the two germline ends. The CDR3 spells CASSAVGGGTQYF. DNA for the CDR3: TGTGCCAGCAGCGCCGTGGGGGGAGGGACCCAGTACTTC.